This TCR beta chain was sequenced in a study of PD-1 blockade in classical Hodgkin lymphoma. Study observations and caveats: There remain no defined causes for the repertoire differences, which possibly reflect disease activity or prior therapy.

Measured with immunoSEQ multiplex PCR; TCRdb has only the in-frame clones, and not every one. The repertoire includes 35,000 to 40,000 clones, about 91% of them detected once, and approximately 7.6% sits in the top ten. The germline V gene encodes CDR1 SGHDT and CDR2 YYEEEE. This CDR3 is built from 14 residues. Between the trimmed V and J ends, which lost 0 bases and 0 bases, there was a span of 4 bases. This clone is medium-sized by share. Its antigen is not known. There was relapse after autologous stem cell transplantation in every patient, and there was variation in brentuximab vedotin exposure. This chain connects TRBV5-6 to TRBJ2-4; no clear D gene. The sample here was peripheral blood mononuclear cells (PBMCs), taken before the second cycle of nivolumab. The TCR sequence derives from a human donor with classical Hodgkin lymphoma. As DNA, the CDR3 is TGTGCCAGCAGCTTGGAGGGAGCCAAAAACATTCAGTACTTC. This encodes CASSLEGAKNIQYF.